This passage covers 18 T cell receptor beta chains from one sample sequenced in a study of Graves' ophthalmopathy and Graves' hyperthyroidism. Investigators amplified TCR beta CDR3 regions from RNA transcripts. RT-PCR was first run with HTBI primers, then multiplex PCR in a second round. TCRdb reprocessed the multiplex PCR reads via MiXCR and lists one record per CDR3 protein. In the table there are hundreds of thousands of distinct CDR3 sequences, roughly 20% of which are singletons. The sequenced sample consisted of peripheral blood. The receptors derive from a woman in her late teens or twenties with stable Graves' hyperthyroidism.

There are many counts of this clonotype. The chain employs TRBV11-2 and TRBJ2-7; D tentatively reads TRBD1 or TRBD2 (5 bases each). In germline, CDR1 is SGHAT, CDR2 FQNNGV. Between the trimmed V and J ends, which lost 0 bases and 9 bases, there was a span of 12 bases. CDR3 size: 13 residues. CDR3 sequence reads: CASSLDRGQVQYF. In DNA, the CDR3 is TGTGCCAGCAGCTTAGATCGGGGCCAGGTGCAGTACTTC.

This clonotype was detected ten times or more. In DNA, the CDR3 is TGCGCCAGCAGCCAAGAGGAGGGGTGGGTAGAGACCCAGTACTTC. This gives the protein CASSQEEGWVETQYF. This rearrangement joins TRBV4-1 to TRBJ2-5, with D perhaps TRBD2 (6 bases). The germline V gene encodes CDR1 MGHRA and CDR2 YSYEKL. There are 15 residues in the CDR3. With 0 bases removed from V and 4 bases from J, the gap between germline ends came to 12 bases.

This clonotype came up a few times. This chain uses TRBV5-1 with TRBJ1-2; D is uncertain. The CDR3 sequence is 14 residues long. CDR1 and CDR2 from the germline V gene are SGHRS and YFSETQ. The ends were cut back, 2 bases at V and 8 bases at J, with 16 bases in the middle. As DNA, the CDR3 is TGCGCCAGCAGCTTAGGTCAGGCGAGCCCCGGCTACACCTTC. It yields the protein CASSLGQASPGYTF.

This clonotype was picked up many times. The chain recombines TRBV6-1 with TRBJ2-7, with TRBD1 matching 10 bases. The CDR3 totals 15 residues. Trimming at V came to 4 bases and at J to 4 bases, leaving 7 bases not matched to a gene. Looked up from germline, CDR1 is MNHNS and CDR2 is SASEGT. The CDR3 loop reads CASSGWDRGQYEQYF. In DNA, the CDR3 is TGTGCCAGCAGTGGGTGGGACAGGGGACAGTACGAGCAGTACTTC.

This clonotype appeared many times. V is TRBV6-1 and J is TRBJ1-2, with D tentatively TRBD1 (5 bases). Looked up from germline, CDR1 is MNHNS and CDR2 is SASEGT. This CDR3 comprises 16 residues. The germline V and J ends were trimmed by 1 base and 4 bases, with 16 bases remaining between them. The CDR3 protein is CASSEERGAGSYGYTF. The DNA of the CDR3 is TGTGCCAGCAGTGAAGAAAGAGGGGCAGGGAGCTATGGCTACACCTTC.

V is TRBV6-5 and J is TRBJ2-5; TRBD1 or TRBD2 may be the D gene (5 bases each). The germline gives CDR1 MNHEY, CDR2 SVGAGI. The CDR3 contains 17 residues. V lost 0 bases and J lost 5, with 19 bases in between. The CDR3 region has the DNA TGTGCCAGCAGTTACTCACGGGACGGTCAAGGTCGGGAGACCCAGTACTTC. This codes for CASSYSRDGQGRETQYF.

This clonotype was detected ten times or more. V and J are TRBV6-2 or TRBV6-3 and TRBJ2-5; TRBD2 agrees at 8 bases. J was trimmed by 7 bases and V by 7 bases; bases with no gene match: 14. CDR3 size: 15 residues. The germline gives CDR1 MNHEY, CDR2 SVGEGT. The DNA for the CDR3 is TGTGCCAGCAACTTAGCGGGGACCCCCCTGTGGACCCAGTACTTC. Residues: CASNLAGTPLWTQYF.

At least ten counts were recorded for this clonotype. V gene TRBV7-6 combines with J gene TRBJ2-7, with 8 positions matching TRBD2. This CDR3 is built from 14 residues. V lost 3 bases, J lost 4 bases, and 5 bases stayed unmatched. The V gene's germline CDR1 is SGHVS and CDR2 FNYEAQ. The CDR3 protein is CASSFSSGSYEQYF. CDR3 DNA sequence: TGTGCCAGCAGCTTTTCCAGCGGGAGTTACGAGCAGTACTTC.

This clonotype was detected a few times. DNA of the CDR3: TGTGCCAGCAGCTTAAGGCGGACAGGGGGCAGGGAGACCCAGTACTTC. Translating gives CASSLRRTGGRETQYF. The chain employs TRBV7-2 and TRBJ2-5; TRBD1 matches 11 bases. The CDR3 has 16 amino acids. Looked up from germline, CDR1 is SGHTA and CDR2 is FQGNSA. V shed 2 bases, J shed 5 bases, and the junction held 7 bases outside the gene matches.

This clonotype was seen repeatedly, ten times or more. J is TRBJ1-2 and V is TRBV6-5; D may be TRBD1 (5 bases). CDR1 is MNHEY and CDR2 is SVGAGI in the germline V gene. V lost 5 bases and J lost 8, with 21 bases in between. The CDR3 length is 15 residues. CDR3 amino acids: CASSTPNVPGDGYTF. The DNA for the CDR3 is TGTGCCAGCAGTACACCCAACGTCCCTGGGGACGGCTACACCTTC.

This clonotype was seen repeatedly, ten times or more. The chain employs TRBV25-1 and TRBJ2-7; no clear D. Trimming cost V 3 bases and J 5 bases, with 8 bases left between them. Germline CDR1 is MGHDK and CDR2 is SYGVNS. CDR3 length: 12 amino acids. CDR3 nucleotide sequence: TGTGCCAGCAGTGAGGGTAGGAACGAGCAGTACTTC. Protein sequence: CASSEGRNEQYF.

This rearrangement joins TRBV30 to TRBJ1-1; D not certain. This CDR3 contains 13 residues. CDR1 is GTSNPN and CDR2 is SVGIG in the germline V gene (reference sequence). Trimming removed 2 bases at V and 1 base at J, with 8 bases between. DNA of the CDR3: TGTGCCTGGAGTCTCACATCGAACACTGAAGCTTTCTTT. This translates into CAWSLTSNTEAFF.

This clonotype was counted at least ten times. The chain joins TRBV2 to TRBJ1-1; D call uncertain. This CDR3 region has 13 residues. CDR1 is SNHLY and CDR2 is FYNNEI in the germline V gene. V gave up 5 bases and J gave up 3 bases, with 10 bases separating them. The CDR3: CASSPEIHTEAFF. CDR3 in DNA: TGTGCCAGCAGTCCCGAAATCCACACTGAAGCTTTCTTT.

The chain has TRBV2 and TRBJ1-2; the D is unclear. V was trimmed by 6 bases and J by 1 base, leaving 9 bases between them. This CDR3 spans 13 amino acids. Germline V gives CDR1 SNHLY, CDR2 FYNNEI. CDR3 region: CASSPAGNYGYTF. DNA for the CDR3: TGTGCCAGCAGCCCCGCCGGTAACTATGGCTACACCTTC.

Only a few counts were recorded for this clonotype. The J gene is TRBJ2-5, the V gene TRBV20-1; D may be TRBD1 or TRBD2 (5 bases each). The length of the CDR3 is 13 residues. The germline V and J ends were trimmed by 3 bases and 4 bases, with 12 bases remaining between them. The germline V gene encodes CDR1 DFQATT and CDR2 SNEGSKA (reference sequence). CDR3 sequence: CSASARGGETQYF. CDR3 nucleotides: TGCAGTGCTAGTGCCCGTGGGGGAGAGACCCAGTACTTC.

This clonotype was picked up many times. V is TRBV20-1 and J is TRBJ2-5; 10 bases map to TRBD2. Germline loops: CDR1 DFQATT, CDR2 SNEGSKA (reference sequence). J was trimmed by 3 bases and V by 6 bases; bases with no gene match: 7. The length of the CDR3 is 14 residues. The CDR3 region is CSARSLAGEETQYF. In DNA form, the CDR3 reads TGCAGTGCGCGGTCGCTAGCGGGAGAAGAGACCCAGTACTTC.

This clonotype has a count of ten or more. The V and J genes are TRBV7-2 and TRBJ1-3; D remains ambiguous. This CDR3 region has 16 residues. CDR1 SGHTA and CDR2 FQGNSA come from the germline V gene. Trimming cost V 0 bases and J 7 bases, with 16 bases left between them. The CDR3 sequence is CASSLAPREVGNTIYF. CDR3 in DNA: TGTGCCAGCAGCTTAGCCCCTAGGGAGGTCGGGAACACCATATATTTT.

This clonotype appeared many times. V and J are TRBV7-6 and TRBJ2-5, with D possibly being TRBD1 or TRBD2 (5 bases each). The germline CDR1 and CDR2 sequences are SGHVS and FNYEAQ. The CDR3 consists of 13 residues. Between the trimmed V and J ends, which lost 1 base and 5 bases, there was a span of 8 bases. Written as DNA, the CDR3 is TGTGCCAGCAGCTTAGTTAGGGACGAGACCCAGTACTTC. This sequence encodes CASSLVRDETQYF.